The clone carrying this TCR beta chain appeared a few times. Its matching antigen is unknown. TCRdb re-analysed the reads in MiXCR, keeping a single row per CDR3 protein. The data hold nearly 650,000 distinct CDR3 sequences, with approximately 24% observed a single time. This record comes from a study of T cell repertoires in cytomegalovirus infection. Study-wide background: Matching HLA type, along with CMV infection, was indicated by public TCR beta signatures. Whole-study results and caveats: CMV carriers with the relevant HLA were identified by cumulative public TCR beta family frequency. Clonotype analysis showed dominance of the ex vivo response by HLA-C-restricted CMV-specific TCR beta clonotypes.

The V and J ends lost 4 bases and 0 bases respectively, with 10 bases between them. Germline V lookup: CDR1 DFQATT, CDR2 SNEGSKA (reference sequence). The CDR3 has 15 residues. This sequence joins TRBV20-1 and TRBJ1-6; unclear D gene. This TCR came from a human donor in good health (CMV status not recorded). Some clones in this sample may be carry-over from other donors' samples. Sequenced: CD8+ T cells from PBMCs. The CDR3 coding sequence is TGCAGTGCTATTCACCCAAGCTCCTATAATTCACCCCTCCACTTT. This sequence encodes CSAIHPSSYNSPLHF.